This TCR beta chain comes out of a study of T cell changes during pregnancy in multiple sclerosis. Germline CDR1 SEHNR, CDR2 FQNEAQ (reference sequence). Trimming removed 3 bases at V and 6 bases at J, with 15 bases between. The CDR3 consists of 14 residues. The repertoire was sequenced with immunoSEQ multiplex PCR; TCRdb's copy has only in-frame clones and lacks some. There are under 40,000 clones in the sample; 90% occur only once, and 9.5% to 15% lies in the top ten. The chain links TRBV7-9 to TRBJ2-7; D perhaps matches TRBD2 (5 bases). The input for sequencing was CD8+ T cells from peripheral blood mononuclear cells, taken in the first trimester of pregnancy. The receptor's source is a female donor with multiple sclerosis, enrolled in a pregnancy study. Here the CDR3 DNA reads TGTGCCAGCAGCTTGTTCTACCTCAGCGGCGAGCAGTACTTC. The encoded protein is CASSLFYLSGEQYF.